This T cell receptor (beta chain) is drawn from a study of cytomegalovirus exposure and HLA in healthy donors. Background on the study: Later analysis reported that the 95 to 150 validation repertoires shared the platform of the approximately 690 first-cohort repertoires.

The donors were part of the validation cohort, which consisted of under 150 subjects and was separate from the first cohort of hundreds of subjects. The table came from immunoSEQ multiplex PCR; TCRdb's copy has only in-frame clones and leaves some out. The sample lists more than 250,000 clones, approximately 90% occurring once. This CDR3 comprises 14 residues. J gave up 6 bases and V 3 bases, and 5 bases lay outside the gene matches. Germline V gene lookup returns CDR1 SGHAT and CDR2 FQNNGV. What was sequenced was PBMCs. The V call is TRBV11-2, the J call TRBJ1-2; 9 bases are shared with TRBD1. The sequence was obtained from a woman between 18 and 29 years old in good health and CMV-seronegative. The CDR3 DNA reads as TGTGCCAGCAGCTTGACAGGGGGGCAAGATGGCTACACCTTC. It encodes CASSLTGGQDGYTF.